The 12 T cell receptor beta chains below come from one sample, sequenced in a study of shared clonotypes between healthy human individuals. Using immunoSEQ multiplex PCR, the repertoire was profiled, and TCRdb retains in-frame clones only, with some absent. The repertoire holds over 2 million clones, with roughly 90% as singletons. Sequenced sample: naive CD4+ T cells from PBMCs. The subset here: CD45RA+ positively selected. The receptors originated from a man between 18 and 35 years old in good health. Some clones in this sample may be carry-over from other donors' samples.

The chain combines TRBV28 with TRBJ2-1; either TRBD1 or TRBD2 may fit D (5 bases each). This CDR3 is built from 16 residues. Trimming removed 2 bases at V and 5 bases at J, with 16 bases between. Germline values: CDR1 MDHEN, CDR2 SYDVKM. The CDR3 nucleotides read TGTGCCAGCAGTTTACTCCCGGGGCGTTCCAACAATGAGCAGTTCTTC. This codes for CASSLLPGRSNNEQFF.

The chain carries TRBV19 and TRBJ2-7; D is possibly TRBD1 (6 bases). Between the trimmed V and J ends, which lost 6 bases and 1 base, there was a span of 10 bases. The CDR3 length is 13 residues. Germline assignment: CDR1 LNHDA and CDR2 SQIVND (reference sequence). CDR3 nucleotide sequence: TGTGCCAGTAGATCTGGACAGTCCTACGAGCAGTACTTC. Residues: CASRSGQSYEQYF.

The rearrangement joins TRBV2 to TRBJ1-5; TRBD1 aligns across 8 bases. V trimming: 7 bases; J trimming: 6 bases; junction bases outside the gene matches: 8. The CDR3 totals 14 residues. Germline V lookup: CDR1 SNHLY, CDR2 FYNNEI. The CDR3 sequence is CASTEIQGVQPQHF. The DNA of the CDR3 is TGTGCCAGCACCGAAATACAGGGGGTTCAGCCCCAGCATTTT.

V is TRBV6-5 and J is TRBJ1-5; weak D call: TRBD1 (6 bases). V was trimmed by 5 bases and J by 2 bases, leaving 10 bases between them. Germline values: CDR1 MNHEY, CDR2 SVGAGI. This CDR3 has 14 residues. The CDR3 DNA is TGTGCCAGCAGTACAGGGTCGGGCAATCAGCCCCAGCATTTT. Residues: CASSTGSGNQPQHF.

The chain has TRBV25-1 and TRBJ2-7, with D perhaps matching TRBD2 (6 bases). Germline values: CDR1 MGHDK, CDR2 SYGVNS. The V end lost 4 bases, the J end lost 7 bases, and 11 bases lay between the germline ends. The CDR3 covers 12 residues. CDR3 residues: CASSGPGGEQYF. In DNA form, the CDR3 reads TGTGCCAGCAGTGGGCCCGGGGGTGAGCAGTACTTC.

A single count supports this clone. This chain uses TRBV11-2 with TRBJ2-1; TRBD2 is a possible D gene (5 bases). The V end was cut by 2 bases, the J end by 5 bases, with 22 bases between. Germline loops: CDR1 SGHAT, CDR2 FQNNGV. CDR3 length: 18 residues. DNA of the CDR3: TGTGCCAGCAGCTTAAGGCTCGGGGTCCCGGCTCCTGACAATGAGCAGTTCTTC. Its translation is CASSLRLGVPAPDNEQFF.

This chain connects TRBV19 to TRBJ1-5, with 12 bases fitting TRBD1. CDR1 is LNHDA and CDR2 is SQIVND in the germline V gene (reference sequence). V lost 5 bases to trimming and J lost 1 base; unmatched junction nucleotides: 6. The CDR3 runs to 17 residues. CDR3 sequence reads: CASSPGTGGWSNQPQHF. CDR3 DNA: TGTGCCAGTAGTCCCGGGACAGGGGGCTGGAGCAATCAGCCCCAGCATTTT. The whole variable domain, remainder taken from reference TRBV19 and TRBJ1-5, is DGGITQSPKYLFRKEGQNVTLSCEQNLNHDAMYWYRQDPGQGLRLIYYSQIVNDFQKGDIAEGYSVSREKKESFPLTVTSAQKNPTAFYLCASSPGTGGWSNQPQHFGDGTRLSIL.

The rearrangement links TRBV28 to TRBJ1-1; D is possibly TRBD1 (5 bases). Deletions cut 7 bases from V and 1 base from J, with 16 bases between. This CDR3 comprises 15 residues. Germline V gene data show CDR1 as MDHEN and CDR2 as SYDVKM. The CDR3 spells CASTLRGWKNTEAFF. In nucleotides, the CDR3 is TGTGCCAGCACCCTTCGGGGGTGGAAGAACACTGAAGCTTTCTTT. Looking up the rest from reference TRBV28 and TRBJ1-1 gives the full variable domain: DVKVTQSSRYLVKRTGEKVFLECVQDMDHENMFWYRQDPGLGLRLIYFSYDVKMKEKGDIPEGYSVSREKKERFSLILESASTNQTSMYLCASTLRGWKNTEAFFGQGTRLTVV.

This CDR3 is CASGQGPYQETQYF. CDR3 DNA sequence: TGTGCCAGCGGTCAGGGGCCGTACCAAGAGACCCAGTACTTC. The V gene is TRBV5-6, the J gene TRBJ2-5, with D possibly being TRBD1 (6 bases). V lost 7 bases to trimming and J lost 0 bases, with 13 bases between them. The CDR3 sequence is 14 residues long. Germline values: CDR1 SGHDT, CDR2 YYEEEE.

This chain uses TRBV28 with TRBJ2-7, with unresolved D. V was pared by 6 bases and J by 6 bases, with 12 bases between. The germline CDR1 and CDR2 sequences are MDHEN and SYDVKM. The CDR3 sequence is 12 residues long. CDR3 residues: CASRRTRREQYF. The DNA of the CDR3 is TGTGCCAGCAGACGGACCCGACGCGAGCAGTACTTC. Supplemented by reference TRBV28 and TRBJ2-7, the full variable domain reads DVKVTQSSRYLVKRTGEKVFLECVQDMDHENMFWYRQDPGLGLRLIYFSYDVKMKEKGDIPEGYSVSREKKERFSLILESASTNQTSMYLCASRRTRREQYFGPGTRLTVT.

The chain uses TRBV27 and TRBJ2-3, with TRBD2 identical over 8 bases. Trimming took 5 bases from V and 1 from J; bases not matched to a gene: 2. The germline gives CDR1 MNHEY, CDR2 SMNVEV (reference sequence). There are 14 residues in the CDR3. CDR3 sequence reads: CASSGREGTDTQYF. As DNA, the CDR3 is TGTGCCAGCAGTGGGCGGGAGGGCACAGATACGCAGTATTTT.

The gene calls are TRBV11-3 and TRBJ2-7; TRBD2 agrees at 8 bases. The CDR3 totals 15 residues. Germline V gene data show CDR1 as SGHNT and CDR2 as YENEEA. Unmatched junction bases numbered 8, after V lost 4 bases and J lost 3 bases. CDR3 in amino acids: CASSSSSGTGYEQYF. As DNA, the CDR3 is TGTGCCAGCAGCTCCAGTAGCGGGACCGGCTACGAGCAGTACTTC.